The 15 T cell receptor beta chains presented below share a single source sample, sequenced in a study of blood T cell repertoires in COVID-19. Assay used: immunoSEQ multiplex PCR; TCRdb lists only in-frame clones, some missing. The data contain 60,000 to 85,000 clones, approximately 85% of them singletons. Sequencing was performed on peripheral blood. The receptors were gathered from a man aged 60 to 69 with COVID-19, enrolled during active disease.

A single count supports this clone. The chain recombines TRBV24-1 with TRBJ1-5; D not certain. Trimming removed 4 bases at V and 3 bases at J, with 9 bases between. The CDR3 covers 14 residues. The germline V gene has CDR1 KGHDR and CDR2 SFDVKD. The CDR3 protein is CATSDALLNQPQHF. CDR3 coding DNA: TGTGCCACCAGTGACGCCTTACTCAATCAGCCCCAGCATTTT.

The chain links TRBV4-1 to TRBJ1-1, with D maybe TRBD1 (6 bases). The ends were cut back, 0 bases at V and 1 base at J, with 9 bases in the middle. This CDR3 region has 15 residues. Germline CDR1 is MGHRA and CDR2 is YSYEKL. The DNA for the CDR3 is TGCGCCAGCAGCCAAGACTTGGGACAGAACACTGAAGCTTTCTTT. Protein: CASSQDLGQNTEAFF.

This chain connects TRBV28 to TRBJ1-5; possibly TRBD1 for D (6 bases). The CDR3 spans 13 residues. V lost 9 bases and J lost 1, with 10 bases in between. The germline V gene has CDR1 MDHEN and CDR2 SYDVKM. The CDR3 region is CASATGSNQPQHF. CDR3 sequence (DNA): TGTGCCAGTGCGACAGGAAGCAATCAGCCCCAGCATTTT.

Only a few counts were recorded for this clone. CDR3 DNA: TGTGCCAGCAGCGTATACGGGGGACTAAGCTACAATGAGCAGTTCTTC. Amino acids: CASSVYGGLSYNEQFF. This sequence joins TRBV9 and TRBJ2-1, with 7 positions matching TRBD2. CDR3 length equals 16 residues. The V segment lost 1 base and the J segment 3 bases; nucleotides outside the gene matches: 7. CDR1 is SGDLS and CDR2 is YYNGEE in the germline V gene.

This chain connects TRBV6-5 to TRBJ2-1; TRBD1 matches at 10 bases. The germline gives CDR1 MNHEY, CDR2 SVGAGI. CDR3 length: 14 residues. Trimming took 6 bases from V and 7 from J; bases not matched to a gene: 6. The CDR3 DNA is TGTGCCAGCAGGGGACAGGGGTTTGGGAATGAGCAGTTCTTC. This sequence encodes CASRGQGFGNEQFF.

V is TRBV30 and J is TRBJ2-1; D perhaps matches TRBD2 (7 bases). CDR3 length: 14 amino acids. Trimming removed 2 bases from V and 10 bases from J, with 18 bases in between. Per the germline V gene, CDR1 is GTSNPN and CDR2 is SVGIG (reference sequence). CDR3 DNA sequence: TGTGCCTGGAGTAGAGGGGGGGGCCCTGTCGAGCAGTTCTTC. Amino acid sequence: CAWSRGGGPVEQFF.

The CDR3 sequence: CASGSGTENEKLFF. CDR3 nucleotides: TGTGCTAGTGGTTCTGGGACAGAGAATGAAAAACTGTTTTTT. This chain uses TRBV12-5 with TRBJ1-4, with 7 nucleotides matching TRBD1. The V gene's germline CDR1 is LGHNT and CDR2 FRNRAP. V shed 4 bases, J shed 5 bases, and the junction held 4 bases outside the gene matches. CDR3 length: 14 amino acids.

The gene calls are TRBV7-5 and TRBJ1-5. TRBV7-5 is a documented pseudogene. The CDR3 is 15 residues long. In DNA, the CDR3 is TGTGTCAGAAGCTTTGCCGGGTGTTGCAATCAGCCCCAGCATTTT. It translates to CVRSFAGCCNQPQHF.

The rearrangement links TRBV6-6 to TRBJ2-2; TRBD2 matches 11 bases. V lost 5 bases, J lost 0 bases, and 11 bases stayed unmatched. This CDR3 is 19 amino acids long. Germline V gene data show CDR1 as MNHNY and CDR2 as SVGAGI (reference sequence). CDR3: CASSLRLAGPFANTGELFF. CDR3 coding DNA: TGTGCCAGCAGTCTGAGACTAGCGGGACCGTTCGCGAACACCGGGGAGCTGTTTTTT.

The chain couples TRBV11-2 to TRBJ2-1; 10 bases fit TRBD2. The CDR3 sequence is 15 residues long. The germline gives CDR1 SGHAT, CDR2 FQNNGV. The ends lost 3 bases at V and 4 bases at J; junction bases unmatched: 3. CDR3 protein: CASSLVAGGYNEQFF. The CDR3 nucleotides are TGTGCCAGCAGCTTGGTAGCGGGGGGTTACAATGAGCAGTTCTTC.

The chain joins TRBV7-2 to TRBJ1-1; maybe TRBD1 (6 bases). This CDR3 has 17 amino acids. Germline V lookup: CDR1 SGHTA, CDR2 FQGNSA. V was shortened by 0 bases and J by 1 base, with 15 bases between the two germline ends. CDR3 protein: CASSLASPGAWNTEAFF. In nucleotides, the CDR3 is TGTGCCAGCAGCTTAGCGAGTCCAGGGGCTTGGAACACTGAAGCTTTCTTT.

V gene TRBV5-1 combines with J gene TRBJ2-7; 12 bases are a match to TRBD2. Germline V lookup: CDR1 SGHRS, CDR2 YFSETQ. There are 15 residues in the CDR3. Unmatched junction bases numbered 4, after V lost 4 bases and J lost 2 bases. The CDR3 here is CASSPTSGGTYEQYF. DNA for the CDR3: TGCGCCAGCAGCCCCACTAGCGGGGGGACCTACGAGCAGTACTTC.

V usage is TRBV2 and J usage is TRBJ2-7; TRBD2 might be the D (6 bases). The V gene's germline CDR1 is SNHLY and CDR2 FYNNEI. Trimming pared 6 bases from V and 2 bases from J, leaving 20 bases between. The CDR3 loop spans 16 amino acids. The CDR3 nucleotides are TGTGCCAGCAGGGGGGGTGACGGAATTTCGGCCTACGAGCAGTACTTC. Protein: CASRGGDGISAYEQYF.

The J gene is TRBJ1-6, the V gene TRBV20-1; possible D gene TRBD1, 5 bases. Between the trimmed V and J ends, which lost 3 bases and 7 bases, there was a span of 10 bases. CDR3 length: 13 residues. The germline V gene has CDR1 DFQATT and CDR2 SNEGSKA (reference sequence). CDR3 coding DNA: TGCAGTGCTAGTTCAGGGTACAATTCACCCCTCCACTTT. Its protein is CSASSGYNSPLHF.

The V call is TRBV4-2, the J call TRBJ1-1; D possibly corresponds to TRBD1 (6 bases). Trimming cost V 2 bases and J 1 base, with 11 bases left between them. This CDR3 comprises 15 residues. The germline gives CDR1 LGHNA, CDR2 YNFKEQ. The DNA of the CDR3 is TGTGCCAGCAGCCAAACTCTACAGGGGAACACTGAAGCTTTCTTT. Its protein product is CASSQTLQGNTEAFF.